This TCR beta chain is drawn from a study of T-cell memory formation after mild COVID-19. Study at large: TCR clusters were mostly donor specific.

To note about this clonotype: Its matching antigen is unknown.

Whole-study results and caveats: CD4+ clones that contracted lay mainly in CM and EM; CD8+ ones lay in EMRA.

The CDR3 is 14 amino acids. CDR1 and CDR2 (germline): SGHVS, FNYEAQ. The V end was cut by 1 base, the J end by 4 bases, with 11 bases between. Sample barcodes and UMIs were carried by the TCR alpha and TCR beta cDNA libraries that 5'RACE generated with constant-segment primers. TCRdb re-analysed the 5' RACE reads in MiXCR, keeping a single row per CDR3 protein. The sample has hundreds of thousands of distinct CDR3 sequences; roughly 13% are singletons. The chain is built from TRBV7-6 and TRBJ2-7; unclear D gene. The clonotype comes from a man aged 18 to 29 who had mild COVID-19 (a few samples of this study predate the infection). Cell type and time point are not known. The source material was PBMCs or a T cell subset sorted from them (not recorded which). In DNA, the CDR3 is TGTGCCAGCAGCTTAGGTCGGTTGCCATACGAGCAGTACTTC. It is translated as CASSLGRLPYEQYF.